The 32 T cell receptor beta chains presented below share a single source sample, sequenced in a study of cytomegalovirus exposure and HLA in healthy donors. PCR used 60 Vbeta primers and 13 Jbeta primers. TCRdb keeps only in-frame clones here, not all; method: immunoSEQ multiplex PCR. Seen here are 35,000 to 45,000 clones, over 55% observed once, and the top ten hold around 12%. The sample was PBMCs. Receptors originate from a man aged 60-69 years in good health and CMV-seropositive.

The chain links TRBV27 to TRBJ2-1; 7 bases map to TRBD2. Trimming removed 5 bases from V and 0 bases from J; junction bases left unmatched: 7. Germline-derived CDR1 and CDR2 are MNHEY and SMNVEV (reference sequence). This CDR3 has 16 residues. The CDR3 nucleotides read TGTGCCAGCAGTGTCCTAACTAGCGACTCCTACAATGAGCAGTTCTTC. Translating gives CASSVLTSDSYNEQFF.

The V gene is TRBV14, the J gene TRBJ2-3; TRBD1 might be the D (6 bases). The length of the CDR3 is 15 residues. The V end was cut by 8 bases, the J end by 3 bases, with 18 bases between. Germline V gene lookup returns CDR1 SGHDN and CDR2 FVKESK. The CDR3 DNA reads TGTGCCAGCCAGGGGCAAAAACTCGGGACAGATACGCAGTATTTT. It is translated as CASQGQKLGTDTQYF.

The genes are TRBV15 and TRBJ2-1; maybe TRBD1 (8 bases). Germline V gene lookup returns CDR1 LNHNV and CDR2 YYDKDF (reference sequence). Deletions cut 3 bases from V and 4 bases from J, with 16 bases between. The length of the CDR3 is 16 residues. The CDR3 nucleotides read TGTGCCACCAGCAGTGGACAGGGAGGGGGATACAATGAGCAGTTCTTC. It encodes CATSSGQGGGYNEQFF.

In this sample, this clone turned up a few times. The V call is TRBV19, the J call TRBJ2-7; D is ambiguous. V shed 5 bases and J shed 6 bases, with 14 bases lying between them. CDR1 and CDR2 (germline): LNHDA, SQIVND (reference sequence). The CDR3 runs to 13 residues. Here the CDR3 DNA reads TGTGCCAGTAGTGCAGGTCTGGGTAGCGAGCAGTACTTC. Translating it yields CASSAGLGSEQYF.

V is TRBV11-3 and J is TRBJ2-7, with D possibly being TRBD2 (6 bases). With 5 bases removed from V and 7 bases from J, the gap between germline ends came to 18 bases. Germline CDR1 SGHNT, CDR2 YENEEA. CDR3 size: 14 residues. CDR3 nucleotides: TGTGCCAGCAGCCTCCCTGGGGCGGGAAGTGAGCAGTACTTC. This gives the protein CASSLPGAGSEQYF.

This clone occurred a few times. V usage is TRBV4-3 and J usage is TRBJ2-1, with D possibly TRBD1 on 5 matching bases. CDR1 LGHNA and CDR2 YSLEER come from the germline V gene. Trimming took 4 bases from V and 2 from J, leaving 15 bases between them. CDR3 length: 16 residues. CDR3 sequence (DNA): TGCGCCAGCAGCCTCATTCCGACAGTCACCTACAATGAGCAGTTCTTC. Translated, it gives CASSLIPTVTYNEQFF.

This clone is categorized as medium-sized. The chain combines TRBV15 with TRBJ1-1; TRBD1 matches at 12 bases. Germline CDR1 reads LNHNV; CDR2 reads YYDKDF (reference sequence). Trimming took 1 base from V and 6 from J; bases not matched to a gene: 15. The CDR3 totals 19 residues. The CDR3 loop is CATSRARGRDRGLEAEAFF. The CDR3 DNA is TGTGCCACCAGCAGAGCACGTGGACGGGACAGGGGGCTGGAGGCTGAAGCTTTCTTT.

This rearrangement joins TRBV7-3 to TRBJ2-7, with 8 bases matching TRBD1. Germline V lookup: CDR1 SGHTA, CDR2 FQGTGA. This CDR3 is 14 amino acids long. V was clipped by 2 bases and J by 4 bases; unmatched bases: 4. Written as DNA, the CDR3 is TGTGCCAGCAGCTTAGCCGGACAGGGTTACGAGCAGTACTTC. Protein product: CASSLAGQGYEQYF.

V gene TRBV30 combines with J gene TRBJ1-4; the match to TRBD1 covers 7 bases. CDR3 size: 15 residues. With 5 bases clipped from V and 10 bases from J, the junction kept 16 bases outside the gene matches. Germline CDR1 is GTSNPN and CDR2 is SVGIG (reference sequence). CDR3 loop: CAWARTGANARKLFF. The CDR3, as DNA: TGTGCCTGGGCCCGTACAGGGGCTAACGCCCGAAAACTGTTTTTT.

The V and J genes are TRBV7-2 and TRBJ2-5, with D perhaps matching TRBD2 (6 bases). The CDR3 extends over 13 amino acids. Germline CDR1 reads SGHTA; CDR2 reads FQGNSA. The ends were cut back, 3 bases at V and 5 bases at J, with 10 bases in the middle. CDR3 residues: CASSLAGRETQYF. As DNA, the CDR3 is TGTGCCAGCAGCTTGGCGGGACGCGAGACCCAGTACTTC.

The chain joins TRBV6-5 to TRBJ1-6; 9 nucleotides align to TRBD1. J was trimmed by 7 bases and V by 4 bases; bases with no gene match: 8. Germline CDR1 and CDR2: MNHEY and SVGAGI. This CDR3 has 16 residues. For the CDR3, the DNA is TGTGCCAGCAGTTTTCACCGGGACAGGGCCAATTCACCCCTCCACTTT. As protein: CASSFHRDRANSPLHF.

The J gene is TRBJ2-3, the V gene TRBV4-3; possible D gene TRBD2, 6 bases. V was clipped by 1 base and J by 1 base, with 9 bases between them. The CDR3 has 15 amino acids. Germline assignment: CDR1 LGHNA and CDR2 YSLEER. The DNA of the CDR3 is TGCGCCAGCAGCCAAGGGGCTAGCGGCACAGATACGCAGTATTTT. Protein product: CASSQGASGTDTQYF.

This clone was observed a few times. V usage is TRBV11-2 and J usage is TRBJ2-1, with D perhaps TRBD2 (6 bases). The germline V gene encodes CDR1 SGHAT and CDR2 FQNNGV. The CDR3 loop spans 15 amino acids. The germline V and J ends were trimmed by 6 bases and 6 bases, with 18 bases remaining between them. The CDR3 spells CASRRPGLRTNEQFF. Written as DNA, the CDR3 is TGTGCCAGCAGGAGACCGGGACTTCGGACCAATGAGCAGTTCTTC. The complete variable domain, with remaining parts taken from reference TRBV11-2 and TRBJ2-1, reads EAGVAQSPRYKIIEKRQSVAFWCNPISGHATLYWYQQILGQGPKLLIQFQNNGVVDDSQLPKDRFSAERLKGVDSTLKIQPAKLEDSAVYLCASRRPGLRTNEQFFGPGTRLTVL.

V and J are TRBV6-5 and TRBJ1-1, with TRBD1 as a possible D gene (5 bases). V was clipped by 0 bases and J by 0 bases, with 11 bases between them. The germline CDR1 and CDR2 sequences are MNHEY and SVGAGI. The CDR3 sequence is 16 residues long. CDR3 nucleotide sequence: TGTGCCAGCAGTTACTCCGCGCAGGGTATGAACACTGAAGCTTTCTTT. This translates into CASSYSAQGMNTEAFF.

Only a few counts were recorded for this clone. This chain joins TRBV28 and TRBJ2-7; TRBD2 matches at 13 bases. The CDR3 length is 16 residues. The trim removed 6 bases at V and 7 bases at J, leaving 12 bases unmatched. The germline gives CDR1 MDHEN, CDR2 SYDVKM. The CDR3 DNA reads TGTGCCAGCAGACCCCGGGGACTAGCGGGAACGAGGGAGCAGTACTTC. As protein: CASRPRGLAGTREQYF.

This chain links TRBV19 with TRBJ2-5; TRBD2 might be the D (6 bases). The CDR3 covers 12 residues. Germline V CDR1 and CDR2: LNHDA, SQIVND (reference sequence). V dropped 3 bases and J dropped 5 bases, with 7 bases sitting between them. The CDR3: CASSIGGETQYF. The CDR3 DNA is TGTGCCAGTAGTATTGGGGGGGAGACCCAGTACTTC.

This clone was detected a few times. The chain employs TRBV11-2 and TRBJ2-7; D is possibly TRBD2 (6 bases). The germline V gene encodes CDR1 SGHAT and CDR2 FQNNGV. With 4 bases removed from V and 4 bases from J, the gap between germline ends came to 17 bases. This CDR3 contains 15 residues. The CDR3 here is CASSSLKGGRYEQYF. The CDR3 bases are TGTGCCAGCAGCTCCCTCAAGGGAGGACGGTACGAGCAGTACTTC.

The CDR3 DNA is TGTGCCAGCAGTTACTCTATTAGTCGCTTTAATGAGCAGTTCTTC. The encoded protein is CASSYSISRFNEQFF. The chain joins TRBV6-5 to TRBJ2-1; D not resolved. This CDR3 contains 15 residues. The germline CDR1 and CDR2 sequences are MNHEY and SVGAGI. V shed 0 bases and J shed 7 bases, with 13 bases lying between them.

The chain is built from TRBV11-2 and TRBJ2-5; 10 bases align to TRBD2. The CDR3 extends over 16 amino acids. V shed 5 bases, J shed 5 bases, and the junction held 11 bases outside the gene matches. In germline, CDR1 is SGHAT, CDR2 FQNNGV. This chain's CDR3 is CASSGVAGGVRETQYF. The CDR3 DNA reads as TGTGCCAGCAGCGGAGTAGCGGGAGGAGTTCGGGAGACCCAGTACTTC.

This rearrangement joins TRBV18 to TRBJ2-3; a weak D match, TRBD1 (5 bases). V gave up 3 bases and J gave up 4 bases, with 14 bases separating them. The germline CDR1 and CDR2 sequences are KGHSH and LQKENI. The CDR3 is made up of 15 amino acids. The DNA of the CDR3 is TGTGCCAGCTCACCCTATAAGGGGAAGGCAGATACGCAGTATTTT. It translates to CASSPYKGKADTQYF.

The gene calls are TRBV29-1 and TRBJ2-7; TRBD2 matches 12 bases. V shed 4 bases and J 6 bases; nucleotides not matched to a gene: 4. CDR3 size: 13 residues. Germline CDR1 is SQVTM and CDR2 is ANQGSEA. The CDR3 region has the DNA TGCAGCGTTGCGACTAGCGGGAGCCTCGAGCAGTACTTC. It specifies CSVATSGSLEQYF.

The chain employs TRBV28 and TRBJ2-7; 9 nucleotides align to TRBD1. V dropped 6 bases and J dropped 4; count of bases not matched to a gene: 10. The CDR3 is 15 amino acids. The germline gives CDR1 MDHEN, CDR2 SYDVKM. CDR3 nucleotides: TGTGCCAGCAGACTCTCCGGGACAGGGTTGTACGAGCAGTACTTC. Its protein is CASRLSGTGLYEQYF.

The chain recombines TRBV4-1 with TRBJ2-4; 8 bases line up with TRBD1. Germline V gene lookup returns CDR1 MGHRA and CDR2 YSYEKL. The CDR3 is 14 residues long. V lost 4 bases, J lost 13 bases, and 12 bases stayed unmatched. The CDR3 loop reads CASSPYGQGEKQYF. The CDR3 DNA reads TGCGCCAGCAGCCCCTACGGACAGGGAGAAAAGCAGTACTTC.

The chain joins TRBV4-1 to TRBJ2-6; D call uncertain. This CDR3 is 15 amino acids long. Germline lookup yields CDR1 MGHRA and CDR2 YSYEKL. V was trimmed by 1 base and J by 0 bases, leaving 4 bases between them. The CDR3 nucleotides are TGCGCCAGCAGCCAAGTATTCTCTGGGGCCAACGTCCTGACTTTC. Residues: CASSQVFSGANVLTF.

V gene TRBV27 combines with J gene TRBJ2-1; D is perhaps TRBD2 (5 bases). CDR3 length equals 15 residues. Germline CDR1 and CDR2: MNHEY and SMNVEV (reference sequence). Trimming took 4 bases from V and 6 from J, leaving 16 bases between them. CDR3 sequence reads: CASSSLERQRNEQFF. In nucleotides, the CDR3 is TGTGCCAGCAGTTCTCTCGAGCGGCAGCGCAATGAGCAGTTCTTC.

CDR3 loop: CAWSVAGVRANTEAFF. The CDR3 nucleotides are TGTGCCTGGAGTGTCGCAGGGGTGCGGGCGAACACTGAAGCTTTCTTT. The chain is built from TRBV30 and TRBJ1-1; a possible D gene is TRBD1 (6 bases). The CDR3 runs 16 residues. Per germline, CDR1 GTSNPN and CDR2 SVGIG (reference sequence). V shed 0 bases and J shed 1 base, with 15 bases lying between them.

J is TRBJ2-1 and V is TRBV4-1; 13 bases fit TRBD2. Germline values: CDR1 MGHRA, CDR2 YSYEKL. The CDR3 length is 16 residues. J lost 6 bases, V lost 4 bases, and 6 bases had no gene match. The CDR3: CASSPFGLAGVNEQFF. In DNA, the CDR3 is TGCGCCAGCAGCCCCTTCGGACTAGCGGGAGTCAATGAGCAGTTCTTC.

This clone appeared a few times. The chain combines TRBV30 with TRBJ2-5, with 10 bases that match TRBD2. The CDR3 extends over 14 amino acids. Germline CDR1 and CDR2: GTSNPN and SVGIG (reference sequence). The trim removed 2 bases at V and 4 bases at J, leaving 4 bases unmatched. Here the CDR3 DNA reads TGTGCCTGGAGTCTCACTAGCGGGGTAGAGACCCAGTACTTC. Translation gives CAWSLTSGVETQYF. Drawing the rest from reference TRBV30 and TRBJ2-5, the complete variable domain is SQTIHQWPATLVQPVGSPLSLECTVEGTSNPNLYWYRQAAGRGLQLLFYSVGIGQISSEVPQNLSASRPQDRQFILSSKKLLLSDSGFYLCAWSLTSGVETQYFGPGTRLLVL.

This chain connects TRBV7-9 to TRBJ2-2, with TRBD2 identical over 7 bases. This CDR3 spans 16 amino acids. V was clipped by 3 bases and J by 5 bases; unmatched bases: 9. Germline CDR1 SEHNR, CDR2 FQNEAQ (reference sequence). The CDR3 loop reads CASSFLGSGGTGELFF. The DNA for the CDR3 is TGTGCCAGCAGCTTCCTCGGATCCGGGGGGACCGGGGAGCTGTTTTTT.

CDR3 nucleotide sequence: TGTGCCAGCTCACTCAAAGCTGTTCGCGATGAGCAGTTCTTC. Its translation: CASSLKAVRDEQFF. V is TRBV18 and J is TRBJ2-1; D not resolved. Germline CDR1 is KGHSH and CDR2 is LQKENI. The CDR3 totals 14 residues. Trimming removed 4 bases from V and 8 bases from J, with 15 bases in between.

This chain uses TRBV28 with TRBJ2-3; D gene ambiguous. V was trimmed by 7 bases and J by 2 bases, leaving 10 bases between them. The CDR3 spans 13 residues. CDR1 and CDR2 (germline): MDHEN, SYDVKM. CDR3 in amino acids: CASKIQPTDTQYF. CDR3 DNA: TGTGCCAGCAAAATACAGCCCACAGATACGCAGTATTTT.

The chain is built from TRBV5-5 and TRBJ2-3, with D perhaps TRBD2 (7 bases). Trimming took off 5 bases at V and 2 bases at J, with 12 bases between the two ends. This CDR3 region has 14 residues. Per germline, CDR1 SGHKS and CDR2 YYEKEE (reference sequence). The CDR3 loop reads CASSWGGATDTQYF. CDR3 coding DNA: TGTGCCAGCAGTTGGGGGGGGGCCACAGATACGCAGTATTTT.